A selection of T cell receptor beta chains follows, all from one sample in a study of patients and donors after allogeneic stem cell transplantation. Via MiXCR, TCRdb re-called the RT-PCR reads, giving one row per CDR3 protein. The sample includes roughly 880,000 distinct CDR3 sequences, roughly 18% of them seen just once. Sequenced input: blood, either unsorted or a sorted T cell fraction (not recorded which). The source of these receptors is a human donor who was either an allogeneic HSCT recipient or a stem cell or donor lymphocyte infusion donor (not recorded which). It is not recorded whose cells these are; they may come from a transplant donor. Both conserved end residues are part of each CDR3. A D gene is named only where the DNA matches it firmly. Only some rows state a clone size, as once, few, many or a class for expanded clones.

>NA|TRBJ1-5|TRBD1|TRBV7-8
CASSPSRDRYNQPQHF
TGTGCCAGCAGCCCCTCTCGGGACAGGTACAATCAGCCCCAGCATTTT
>few|TRBJ2-1|TRBD1|TRBV27
CASSGPGQGSYNEQFF
TGTGCCAGCAGTGGCCCGGGACAGGGGTCCTACAATGAGCAGTTCTTC
>few|TRBJ1-1|NA|TRBV6-1
CASSTKEGTEAFF
TGTGCCAGCAGTACAAAGGAGGGCACTGAAGCTTTCTTT
>few|TRBJ2-2|TRBD2|TRBV5-1
CASSVASGAPGELFF
TGCGCCAGCAGCGTCGCTAGCGGGGCCCCCGGGGAGCTGTTTTTT
>NA|TRBJ1-4|NA|TRBV7-9
CASSLAEVRGFSEKLFF
TGTGCCAGCAGCTTAGCGGAGGTTCGAGGTTTTAGTGAAAAACTGTTTTTT
>many|TRBJ1-2|TRBD1|TRBV4-2
CASSQVRTTGLDGYTF
TGTGCCAGCAGCCAAGTCCGAACGACAGGGCTGGATGGCTACACCTTC
>once|TRBJ1-1|NA|TRBV7-6
CASSGGQTANTEAFF
TGTGCCAGCAGCGGTGGACAGACTGCCAACACTGAAGCTTTCTTT
>NA|TRBJ2-1|NA|TRBV9
CASSVVMGDSYNEQFF
TGTGCCAGCAGCGTAGTCATGGGTGACTCCTACAATGAGCAGTTCTTC
>NA|TRBJ2-7|TRBD2|TRBV6-5
CASSYSNAGGGSYEQYF
TGTGCCAGCAGTTACTCGAATGCGGGGGGTGGATCGTACGAGCAGTACTTC
>once|TRBJ2-3|NA|TRBV7-2
CASNIRGSTDTQYF
TGTGCCAGCAATATCAGGGGTAGCACAGATACGCAGTATTTT
>few|TRBJ2-1|TRBD2|TRBV19
CASSHSGRAPLPPQFF
TGTGCCAGTAGTCATAGCGGGAGGGCCCCTCTCCCCCCCCAGTTCTTC
>once|TRBJ2-7|NA|TRBV7-2
CASSFGPTSYEQYF
TGTGCCAGCAGCTTCGGGCCCACGAGTTACGAGCAGTACTTC
>NA|TRBJ2-2|TRBD2|TRBV7-9
CASSLKRGPNTGELFF
TGTGCCAGCAGCCTCAAGCGGGGGCCGAACACCGGGGAGCTGTTTTTT
>many|TRBJ2-7|NA|TRBV29-1
CSVTVSYEQYF
TGCAGCGTTACAGTATCCTACGAGCAGTACTTC
>NA|TRBJ1-2|NA|TRBV5-1
CASGYDYGYTF
TGCGCCAGCGGGTACGACTATGGCTACACCTTC
>few|TRBJ1-6|NA|TRBV12-3/TRBV12-4
CASSFFIAGFSPLHF
TGTGCCAGCAGTTTCTTCATCGCAGGGTTTTCACCCCTCCACTTT
>NA|TRBJ2-1|TRBD2|TRBV3-1
CASSPPGTRGSTEQFF
TGTGCCAGCAGCCCGCCGGGGACTAGGGGGAGTACTGAGCAGTTCTTC
>few|TRBJ2-3|TRBD2|TRBV5-1
CASSTLAGVTTDTQYF
TGCGCCAGCAGCACCTTAGCGGGGGTAACCACAGATACGCAGTATTTT
>NA|TRBJ1-6|NA|TRBV14
CASSPYKGGTSPLHF
TGTGCCAGCAGCCCTTATAAAGGGGGAACCTCACCCCTCCACTTT
>NA|TRBJ2-1|TRBD1|TRBV6-1
CASVGGGGQGGEQFF
TGTGCCAGCGTCGGAGGCGGGGGACAGGGGGGTGAGCAGTTCTTC
>NA|TRBJ1-1|TRBD1|TRBV9
CASSPTGQGHTEAFF
TGTGCCAGCAGCCCGACCGGACAGGGCCACACTGAAGCTTTCTTT
>NA|TRBJ2-1|NA|TRBV15
CATSRDDGVYNEQFF
TGTGCCACCAGCAGAGATGACGGGGTATACAATGAGCAGTTCTTC
>NA|TRBJ2-5|NA|TRBV21-1
CASSNGRTGGIQETQYF
TGTGCCAGCAGCAATGGGAGGACAGGGGGCATACAAGAGACCCAGTACTTC
>NA|TRBJ2-3|NA|TRBV11-2
CASSLDWVTDTQYF
TGTGCCAGCAGCTTAGATTGGGTCACAGATACGCAGTATTTT
>few|TRBJ2-3|NA|TRBV4-3
CASSQESRGFTDTQYF
TGCGCCAGCAGCCAAGAAAGTCGAGGTTTCACAGATACGCAGTATTTT
>few|TRBJ2-7|TRBD2|TRBV27
CASSLVGGAKYF
TGTGCCAGCAGTTTAGTCGGGGGGGCTAAGTACTTC
>NA|TRBJ2-6|NA|TRBV9
CASSLGDWLFGANVLTF
TGTGCCAGCAGCCTAGGGGATTGGCTCTTTGGGGCCAACGTCCTGACTTTC
>NA|TRBJ2-1|TRBD2|TRBV29-1
CSVERREGPYNEQFF
TGCAGCGTTGAGAGGCGGGAGGGCCCGTACAATGAGCAGTTCTTC
>NA|TRBJ2-7|NA|TRBV4-1
CASSQYSGTFYEQYF
TGCGCCAGCAGCCAGTATTCCGGGACATTCTACGAGCAGTACTTC
>few|TRBJ2-7|NA|TRBV2
CASSEAGGLLSYEQYF
TGTGCCAGCAGTGAAGCGGGGGGACTGTTATCCTACGAGCAGTACTTC
>few|TRBJ2-3|NA|TRBV12-3/TRBV12-4
CASSPAMGEVGADTQYF
TGTGCCAGCAGTCCCGCGATGGGGGAGGTGGGCGCAGATACGCAGTATTTT
>few|TRBJ1-5|NA|TRBV5-1
CASSLGPGGDGQPQHF
TGCGCCAGCAGCTTGGGTCCCGGGGGCGATGGACAGCCCCAGCATTTT
>many|TRBJ2-2|TRBD1|TRBV6-2/TRBV6-3
CASSYSRDSNTGELFF
TGTGCCAGCAGTTACTCCCGGGACAGTAACACCGGGGAGCTGTTTTTT
>NA|TRBJ2-7|TRBD2|TRBV19
CASSTRLAGGLREQYF
TGTGCCAGTAGTACTCGACTAGCGGGAGGGCTTAGAGAGCAGTACTTC
>NA|TRBJ2-7|NA|TRBV7-9
CASRPWEDEYEQYF
TGTGCCAGCAGGCCCTGGGAAGATGAATACGAGCAGTACTTC
>NA|TRBJ2-3|TRBD1|TRBV12-3/TRBV12-4
CASSFGDRDTQYF
TGTGCCAGCAGTTTCGGGGACAGAGATACGCAGTATTTT
>NA|TRBJ2-3|TRBD2|TRBV11-1
CASSSKSQGTSGNTDTQYF
TGTGCCAGCAGCTCCAAATCCCAGGGGACTAGCGGCAACACAGATACGCAGTATTTT
>many|TRBJ2-1|TRBD2|TRBV5-1
CASSLRPKTTSGAYNEQFF
TGCGCCAGCAGCTTGAGACCTAAAACGACTAGCGGGGCCTACAATGAGCAGTTCTTC
>few|TRBJ2-5|NA|TRBV6-2/TRBV6-3
CASSRYPGETQYF
TGTGCCAGCAGTCGGTATCCAGGGGAGACCCAGTACTTC
>NA|TRBJ1-1|NA|TRBV25-1
CASSESVLGGLDTEAFF
TGTGCCAGCAGTGAATCCGTGCTGGGGGGGTTGGACACTGAAGCTTTCTTT